The sample holds a few counts of the clone carrying this TCR beta chain. The target antigen is unknown. Germline V gene lookup returns CDR1 MGHRA and CDR2 YSYEKL. The J segment lost 0 bases and the V segment lost 4 bases, leaving 9 bases of the junction unmatched. CDR3 length equals 17 residues. The data stem from a study of beta chain features in type 1 diabetes. Study-wide points: Shorter templates might be favored by PCR, and equally so in patients and in controls. Shortening that was moderate but significant affected the TCRB CDR3s of Type 1 diabetes patients in all four CD4+ subsets.

The authors reverse transcribed all of the isolated RNA, so sequencing captured expressed TCRB transcripts. Profiling relied on immunoSEQ multiplex PCR, and the TCRdb table lists in-frame clones only, not all of them. The table has 250,000 or so clones, 20% seen once. Input material: naive CD4+ T cells from blood. The chain has TRBV4-1 and TRBJ2-7; 10 bases align to TRBD1. The receptor's source is a woman in her thirties or forties with type 1 diabetes. As DNA, the CDR3 is TGCGCCAGCAGCCGAGGGACAGGGGTAGGGCTCTCCTACGAGCAGTACTTC. Protein sequence: CASSRGTGVGLSYEQYF.